Detailed here is one TCR beta chain. This CDR3 is built from 13 residues. The germline V gene has CDR1 MDHEN and CDR2 SYDVKM. Trimming stripped 7 bases from V and 1 base from J, with 10 bases between. Participant ages covered roughly 18 to 89 years across about two dozen US areas. These data belong to a study of blood T cell repertoires in COVID-19. Study details: Nucleic acid was either cDNA or gDNA, and it came from T cells, B-cell-depleted T cells, or PBMCs.

Per the original methods: Reference gene primer amplification in the assay estimated nucleated cell counts. Generated by immunoSEQ multiplex PCR, the TCRdb table keeps only in-frame clones and is missing some. V and J calls plus clone size are reproduced from that table; the DNA served to infer D and trimming. The sample has 230,000 or so clones, roughly 85% seen once. The chain couples TRBV28 to TRBJ1-1, with D perhaps matching TRBD1 (5 bases). This receptor was obtained from a woman between 50 and 59 years old who had been exposed to COVID-19. Specimen: PBMCs or T cells enriched from blood (not recorded which). This chain's CDR3 is CASTRRGNTEAFF. For the CDR3, the DNA is TGTGCCAGCACCAGGAGGGGGAACACTGAAGCTTTCTTT.